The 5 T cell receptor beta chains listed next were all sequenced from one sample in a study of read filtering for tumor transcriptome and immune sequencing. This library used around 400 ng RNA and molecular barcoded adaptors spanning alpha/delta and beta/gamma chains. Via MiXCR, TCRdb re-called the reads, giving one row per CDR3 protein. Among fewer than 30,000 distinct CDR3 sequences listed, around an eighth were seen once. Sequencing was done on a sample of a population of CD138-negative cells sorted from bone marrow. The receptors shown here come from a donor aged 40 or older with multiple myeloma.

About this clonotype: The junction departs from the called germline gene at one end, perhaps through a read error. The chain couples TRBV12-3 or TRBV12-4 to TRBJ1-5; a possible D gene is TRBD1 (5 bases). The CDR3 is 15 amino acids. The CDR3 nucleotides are TGTGCCAGCAGTTTAGGGGGCCTTGGCAAACAGCCCCAGCATTTT. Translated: CASSLGGLGKQPQHF.

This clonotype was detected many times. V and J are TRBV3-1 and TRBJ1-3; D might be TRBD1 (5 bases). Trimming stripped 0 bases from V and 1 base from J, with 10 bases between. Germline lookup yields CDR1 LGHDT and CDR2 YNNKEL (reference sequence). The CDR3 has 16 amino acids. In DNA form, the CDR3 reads TGTGCCAGCAGCCAAGACAAGGGGCTTTCTGGAAACACCATATATTTT. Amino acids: CASSQDKGLSGNTIYF.

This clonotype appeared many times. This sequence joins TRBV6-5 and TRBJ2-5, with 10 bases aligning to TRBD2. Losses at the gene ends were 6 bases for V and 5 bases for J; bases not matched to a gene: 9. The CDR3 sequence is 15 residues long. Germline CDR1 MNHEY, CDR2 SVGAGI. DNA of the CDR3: TGTGCCAGCAGAGCAAGCGGGAGGGCCGGGGAGACCCAGTACTTC. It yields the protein CASRASGRAGETQYF.

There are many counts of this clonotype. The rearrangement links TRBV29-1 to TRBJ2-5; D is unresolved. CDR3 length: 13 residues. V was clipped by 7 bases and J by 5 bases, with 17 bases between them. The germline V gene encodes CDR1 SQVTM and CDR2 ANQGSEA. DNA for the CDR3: TGCAGCGATATCATCGAGTTTGGGGAGACCCAGTACTTC. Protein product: CSDIIEFGETQYF.

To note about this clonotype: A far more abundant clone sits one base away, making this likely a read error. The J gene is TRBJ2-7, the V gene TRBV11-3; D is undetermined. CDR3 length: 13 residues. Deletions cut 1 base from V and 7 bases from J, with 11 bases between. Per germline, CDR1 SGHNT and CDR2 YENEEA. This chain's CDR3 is CASSLATPWEQYF. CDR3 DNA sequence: TGTGCCAGCAGCTTAGCAACCCCGTGGGAGCAGTACTTC.